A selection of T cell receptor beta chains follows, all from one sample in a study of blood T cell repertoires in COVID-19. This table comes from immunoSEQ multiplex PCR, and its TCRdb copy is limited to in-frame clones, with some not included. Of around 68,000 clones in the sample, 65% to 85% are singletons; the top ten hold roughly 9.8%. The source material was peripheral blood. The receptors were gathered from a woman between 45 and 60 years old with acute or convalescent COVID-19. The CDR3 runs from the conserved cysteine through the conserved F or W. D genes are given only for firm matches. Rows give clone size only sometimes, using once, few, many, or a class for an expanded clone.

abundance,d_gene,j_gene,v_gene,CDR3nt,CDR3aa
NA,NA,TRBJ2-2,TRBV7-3,TGTGCCAGCAGCCTCTCAGGGTCCGGGGAGCTGTTTTTT,CASSLSGSGELFF
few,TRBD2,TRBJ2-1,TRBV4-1,TGCGCCAGCAGCCAAATAGGGACTAGCCCCTACAATGAGCAGTTCTTC,CASSQIGTSPYNEQFF
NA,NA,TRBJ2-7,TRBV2,TGTGCCAGCAGCCGACAGTCCGGTGGCGAGCAGTACTTC,CASSRQSGGEQYF
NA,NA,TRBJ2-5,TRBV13,TGTGCCAGCAGCCCCTGGCGGGACCAAGAGACCCAGTACTTC,CASSPWRDQETQYF
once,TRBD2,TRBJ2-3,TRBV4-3,TGCGCCAGCAGCCAAGATCGACGGGGGGGCCAGGGAGATACGCAGTATTTT,CASSQDRRGGQGDTQYF
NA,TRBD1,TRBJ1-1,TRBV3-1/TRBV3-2,TGTGCCAGCAGCCAGGAAACAGGGGGCTCAGCTTTCTTT,CASSQETGGSAFF
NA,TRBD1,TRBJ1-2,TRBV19,TGTGCCAGTAGTATAGCGACAGGGCCTAACTATGGCTACACCTTC,CASSIATGPNYGYTF
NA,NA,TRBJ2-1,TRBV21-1,TGTGCCAGCAGCACCCGGGACTACCCTGAGCAGTTCTTC,CASSTRDYPEQFF
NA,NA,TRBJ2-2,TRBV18,TGTGCCAGCTCACCACTAGCGTATATGAACACCGGGGAGCTGTTTTTT,CASSPLAYMNTGELFF
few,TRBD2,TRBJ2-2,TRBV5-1,TGCGCCAGCAACCCCGGGAGGCGCACCGGGGAGCTGTTTTTT,CASNPGRRTGELFF
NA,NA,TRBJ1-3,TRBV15,TGTGCCACCAGCAGAGAGAAGGGGTCTGACGGAAACACCATATATTTT,CATSREKGSDGNTIYF
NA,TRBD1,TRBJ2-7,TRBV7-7,TGTGCCAGCAGCTCCGACAGGGGGCGTGTGCAGTACTTC,CASSSDRGRVQYF
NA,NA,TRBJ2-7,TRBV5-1,TGCGCCAGCAGCCCTACGCGCGGGATGTACGAGCAGTACTTC,CASSPTRGMYEQYF
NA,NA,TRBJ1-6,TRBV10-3,TGTGCCACCCTCGACTCCCTCTATAATTCACCCCTCCACTTT,CATLDSLYNSPLHF
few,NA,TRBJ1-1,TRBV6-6,TGTGCCAGCAGTTACGGTCGGGGGGCGGGGAACACTGAAGCTTTCTTT,CASSYGRGAGNTEAFF
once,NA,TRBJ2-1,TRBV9,TGTGCCAGCAGCTCAGTACTAGCTTACTCCTACAATGAGCAGTTCTTC,CASSSVLAYSYNEQFF
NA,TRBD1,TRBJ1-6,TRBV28,TGTGCCAGCAGCCGGACAGGGAGTTCACCCCTCCACTTT,CASSRTGSSPLHF
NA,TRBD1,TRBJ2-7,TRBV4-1,TGCGCCAGCAGCCAAACCGGGACAGGGGGCGGCGAGCAGTACTTC,CASSQTGTGGGEQYF
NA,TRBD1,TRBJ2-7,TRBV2,TGTGCCAGCACTACCGGACAGGGGTCGTACGAGCAGTACTTC,CASTTGQGSYEQYF
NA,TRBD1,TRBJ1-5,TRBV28,TGTGCCAGCAGTACCCCGGGACAGGGGGTCAATCAGCCCCAGCATTTT,CASSTPGQGVNQPQHF
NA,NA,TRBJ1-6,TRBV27,TGTGCCAGCTCTTCGAGGGGGTGGGATTCACCCCTCCACTTT,CASSSRGWDSPLHF
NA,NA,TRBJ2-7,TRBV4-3,TGCGCCAGCAGCCAAGTTCACGGGAGCTCCTACGAGCAGTACTTC,CASSQVHGSSYEQYF
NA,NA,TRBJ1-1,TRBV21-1,TGTGCCAGCAGCAAAGTCGGGGGGGCGATACCTGAAGCTTTCTTT,CASSKVGGAIPEAFF
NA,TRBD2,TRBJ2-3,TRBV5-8,TGTGCCAGCAGCTTCAGGACTAGCGGTACAGATACGCAGTATTTT,CASSFRTSGTDTQYF
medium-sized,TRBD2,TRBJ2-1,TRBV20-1,TGCAGTGCTAGTAAACTAGCGGGAGAAGTCGTTTCTAATGAGCAGTTCTTC,CSASKLAGEVVSNEQFF
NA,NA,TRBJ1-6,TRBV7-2,TGTGCCAGCAGCTTCGCCGCGGATTCACCCCTCCACTTT,CASSFAADSPLHF
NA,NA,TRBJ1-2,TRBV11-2,TGTGCCAGCAGCTTAGACGGGAGAAATGGCTACACCTTC,CASSLDGRNGYTF
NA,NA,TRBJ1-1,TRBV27,TGTGCCAGCAGTTTAGCCAGATGGGCCCCGGGGACTGAAGCTTTCTTT,CASSLARWAPGTEAFF
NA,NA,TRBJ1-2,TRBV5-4,TGTGCCAGCAGCTTGGCCGACAGAACATATGACTATGGCTACACCTTC,CASSLADRTYDYGYTF
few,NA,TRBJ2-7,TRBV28,TGTGCCAGCAGTTTCCTCAAGCCCCCCGAGCAGTACTTC,CASSFLKPPEQYF
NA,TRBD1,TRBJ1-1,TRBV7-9,TGTGCCAGCAGCTTAGCGCTGGGACAGGGCGCCACTGAAGCTTTCTTT,CASSLALGQGATEAFF
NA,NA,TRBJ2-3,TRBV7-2,TGTGCCAGCAGCCCGACTAGGGATACGCAGTATTTT,CASSPTRDTQYF
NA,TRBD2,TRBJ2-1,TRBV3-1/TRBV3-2,TGTGCCAGCAGCCAAGGGCTAGCGGCAGGCAATGAGCAGTTCTTC,CASSQGLAAGNEQFF
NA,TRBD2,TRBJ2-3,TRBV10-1,TGCGCCAGCAGTGGGACCGGGACTAGCGGCCCCACAGATACGCAGTATTTT,CASSGTGTSGPTDTQYF
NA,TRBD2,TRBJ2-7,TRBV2,TGTGCCAGCAGTGACCAGACTAGCGGGAGACACGGCGAGCAGTACTTC,CASSDQTSGRHGEQYF
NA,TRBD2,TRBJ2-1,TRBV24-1,TGTGCCACCAGTGAGAGGGCCTGGAGACTAGCGGGACACAATGAGCAGTTCTTC,CATSERAWRLAGHNEQFF
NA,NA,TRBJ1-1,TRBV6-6,TGTGCCAGCAGTTACCTCGCAGGGAACACTGAAGCTTTCTTT,CASSYLAGNTEAFF
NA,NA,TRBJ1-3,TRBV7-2,TGTGCCAGCAGCTTAGAGCGTCAGGGCCACAACTCTGGAAACACCATATATTTT,CASSLERQGHNSGNTIYF
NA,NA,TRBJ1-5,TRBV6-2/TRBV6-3,TGTGCCAGCAGTTTGGGGGCGTGGAATCAGCCCCAGCATTTT,CASSLGAWNQPQHF
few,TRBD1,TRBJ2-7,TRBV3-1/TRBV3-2,TGTGCCAGCAGAGCAACGACAGGGTCCTACGAGCAGTACTTC,CASRATTGSYEQYF
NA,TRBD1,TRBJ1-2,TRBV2,TGTGCCAGCAGCCCCCGGACAGGACAAGGCTACACCTTC,CASSPRTGQGYTF
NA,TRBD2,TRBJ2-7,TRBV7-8,TGTGCCAGCAGCTCCCAGGGCGGGGGGCTGGGCGAGCAGTACTTC,CASSSQGGGLGEQYF
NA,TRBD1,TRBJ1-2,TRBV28,TGTGCCAGCAGCAGGGGGCACTATGGCTACACCTTC,CASSRGHYGYTF
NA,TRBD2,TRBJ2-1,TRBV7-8,TGTGCCAGCAGCTCTTTAGCGGGTTTCTACAATGAGCAGTTCTTC,CASSSLAGFYNEQFF
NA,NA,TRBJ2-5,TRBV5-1,TGCGCCAGCAGCTTGGGGGGACACGCGTCGGAGACCCAGTACTTC,CASSLGGHASETQYF
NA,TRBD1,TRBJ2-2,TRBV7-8,TGTGCCAGCAACGGACAGGGGGGCGCCGGGGGGCTGTTTTTT,CASNGQGGAGGLFF
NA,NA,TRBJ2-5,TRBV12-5,TGTGCTAGTGGGTCCAGGGTTCAAGAGACCCAGTACTTC,CASGSRVQETQYF
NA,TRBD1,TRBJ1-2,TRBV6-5,TGTGCCAGCATCTCCGGGACAGGGTACTATGGCTACACCTTC,CASISGTGYYGYTF
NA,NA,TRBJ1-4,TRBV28,TGTGCCAGCAGTTCGCCTCCGGGTAATGAAAAACTGTTTTTT,CASSSPPGNEKLFF
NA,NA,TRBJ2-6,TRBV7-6,TGTGCCAGCAGCTTAGACCACACGGGGTCTGGGGCCAACGTCCTGACTTTC,CASSLDHTGSGANVLTF
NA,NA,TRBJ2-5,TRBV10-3,TGTGCCGCTAGGACGGGGGAGACCCAGTACTTC,CAARTGETQYF